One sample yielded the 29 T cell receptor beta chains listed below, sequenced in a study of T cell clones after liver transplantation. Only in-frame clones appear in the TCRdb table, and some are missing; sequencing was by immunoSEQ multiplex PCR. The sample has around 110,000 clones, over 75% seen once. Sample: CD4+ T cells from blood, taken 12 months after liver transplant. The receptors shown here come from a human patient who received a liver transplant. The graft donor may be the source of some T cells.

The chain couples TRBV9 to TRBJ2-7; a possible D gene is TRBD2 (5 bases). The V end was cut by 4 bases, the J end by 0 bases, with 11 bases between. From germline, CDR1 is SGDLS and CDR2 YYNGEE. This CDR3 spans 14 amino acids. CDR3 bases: TGTGCCAGCAGCACAAGCGGTTCCTCCTACGAGCAGTACTTC. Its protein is CASSTSGSSYEQYF.

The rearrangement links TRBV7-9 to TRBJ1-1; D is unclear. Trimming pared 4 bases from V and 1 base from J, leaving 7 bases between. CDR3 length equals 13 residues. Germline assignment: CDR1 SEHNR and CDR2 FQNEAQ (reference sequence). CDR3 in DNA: TGTGCCAGCAGCTACGACTCGAACACTGAAGCTTTCTTT. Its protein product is CASSYDSNTEAFF.

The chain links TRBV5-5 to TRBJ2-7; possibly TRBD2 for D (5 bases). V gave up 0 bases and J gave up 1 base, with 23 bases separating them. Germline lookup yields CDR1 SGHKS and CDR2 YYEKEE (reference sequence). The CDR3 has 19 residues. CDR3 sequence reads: CASSLGPPGPVSGSYEQYF. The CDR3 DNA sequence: TGTGCCAGCAGCTTGGGGCCCCCTGGACCAGTCTCGGGGTCCTACGAGCAGTACTTC.

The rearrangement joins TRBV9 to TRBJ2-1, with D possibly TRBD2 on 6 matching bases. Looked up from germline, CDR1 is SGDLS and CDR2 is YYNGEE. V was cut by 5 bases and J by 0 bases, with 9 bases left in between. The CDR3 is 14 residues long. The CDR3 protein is CASSARDSYNEQFF. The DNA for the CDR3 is TGTGCCAGCAGTGCGCGGGACTCCTACAATGAGCAGTTCTTC.

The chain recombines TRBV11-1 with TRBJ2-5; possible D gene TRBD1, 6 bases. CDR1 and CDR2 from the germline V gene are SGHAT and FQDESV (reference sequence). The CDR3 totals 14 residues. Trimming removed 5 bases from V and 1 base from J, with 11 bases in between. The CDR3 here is CASSLRTAQETQYF. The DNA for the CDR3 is TGTGCCAGCAGCCTAAGGACAGCCCAAGAGACCCAGTACTTC.

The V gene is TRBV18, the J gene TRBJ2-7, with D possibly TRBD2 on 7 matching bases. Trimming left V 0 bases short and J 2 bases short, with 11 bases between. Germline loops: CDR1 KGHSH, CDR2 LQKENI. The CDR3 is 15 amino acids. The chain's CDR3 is CASSPPQGGTYEQYF. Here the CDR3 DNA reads TGTGCCAGCTCACCACCACAGGGAGGGACCTACGAGCAGTACTTC.

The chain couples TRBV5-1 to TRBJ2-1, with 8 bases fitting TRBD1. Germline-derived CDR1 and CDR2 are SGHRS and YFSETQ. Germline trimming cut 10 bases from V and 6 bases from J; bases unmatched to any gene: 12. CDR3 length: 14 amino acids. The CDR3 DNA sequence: TGCGCCGTCCTAGAGACAGGGGATTTCAATGAGCAGTTCTTC. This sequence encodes CAVLETGDFNEQFF.

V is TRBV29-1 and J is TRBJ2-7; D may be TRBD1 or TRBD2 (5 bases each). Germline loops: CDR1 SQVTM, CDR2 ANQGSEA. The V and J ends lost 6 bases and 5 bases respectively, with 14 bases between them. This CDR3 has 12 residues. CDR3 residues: CSVVRGINEQYF. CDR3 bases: TGCAGCGTCGTGAGGGGAATCAACGAGCAGTACTTC.

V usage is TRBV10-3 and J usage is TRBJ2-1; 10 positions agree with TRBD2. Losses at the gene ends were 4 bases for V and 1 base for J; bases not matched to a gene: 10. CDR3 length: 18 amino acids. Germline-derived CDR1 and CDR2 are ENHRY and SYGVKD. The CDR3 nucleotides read TGTGCCATCAGTGGGAGCGGGAGGGCCCTCGGGTCCTACAATGAGCAGTTCTTC. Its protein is CAISGSGRALGSYNEQFF.

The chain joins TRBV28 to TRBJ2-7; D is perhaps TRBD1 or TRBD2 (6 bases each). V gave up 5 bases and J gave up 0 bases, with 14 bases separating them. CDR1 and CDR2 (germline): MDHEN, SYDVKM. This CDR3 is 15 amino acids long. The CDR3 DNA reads TGTGCCAGCAGTCCGAGGGGGGCGGACTCCTACGAGCAGTACTTC. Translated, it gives CASSPRGADSYEQYF.

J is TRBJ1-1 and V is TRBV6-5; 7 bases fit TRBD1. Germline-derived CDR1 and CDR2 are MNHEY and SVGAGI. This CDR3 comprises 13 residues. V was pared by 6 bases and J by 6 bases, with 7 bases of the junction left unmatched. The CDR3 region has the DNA TGTGCCAGCAGGACGACCCAGGGGGCTGAAGCTTTCTTT. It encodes CASRTTQGAEAFF.

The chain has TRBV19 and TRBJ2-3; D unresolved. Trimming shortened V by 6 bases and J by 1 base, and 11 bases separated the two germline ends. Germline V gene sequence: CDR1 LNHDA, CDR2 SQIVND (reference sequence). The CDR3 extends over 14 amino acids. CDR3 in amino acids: CASSLGLRTDTQYF. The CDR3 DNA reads TGTGCCAGTAGCCTAGGGCTGCGCACAGATACGCAGTATTTT.

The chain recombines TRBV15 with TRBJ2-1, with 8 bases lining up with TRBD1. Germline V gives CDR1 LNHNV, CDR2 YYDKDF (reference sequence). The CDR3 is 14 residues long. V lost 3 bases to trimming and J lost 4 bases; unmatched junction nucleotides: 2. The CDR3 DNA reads TGTGCCACCAGCAGGACAGGGGAATACAATGAGCAGTTCTTC. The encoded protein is CATSRTGEYNEQFF. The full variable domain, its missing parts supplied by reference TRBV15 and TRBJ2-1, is DAMVIQNPRYQVTQFGKPVTLSCSQTLNHNVMYWYQQKSSQAPKLLFHYYDKDFNNEADTPDNFQSRRPNTSFCFLDIRSPGLGDTAMYLCATSRTGEYNEQFFGPGTRLTVL.

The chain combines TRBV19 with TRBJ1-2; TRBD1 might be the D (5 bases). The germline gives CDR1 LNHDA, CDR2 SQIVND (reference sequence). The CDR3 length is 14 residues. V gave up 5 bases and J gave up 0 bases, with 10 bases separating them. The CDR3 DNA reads TGTGCCAGTAGTTGGGGCGGAACTAACTATGGCTACACCTTC. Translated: CASSWGGTNYGYTF.

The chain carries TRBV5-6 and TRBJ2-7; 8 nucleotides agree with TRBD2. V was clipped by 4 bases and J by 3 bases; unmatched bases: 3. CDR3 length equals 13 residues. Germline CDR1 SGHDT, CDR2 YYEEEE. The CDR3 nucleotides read TGTGCCAGCAGCCCGGGACTAGTCTACGAGCAGTACTTC. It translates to CASSPGLVYEQYF.

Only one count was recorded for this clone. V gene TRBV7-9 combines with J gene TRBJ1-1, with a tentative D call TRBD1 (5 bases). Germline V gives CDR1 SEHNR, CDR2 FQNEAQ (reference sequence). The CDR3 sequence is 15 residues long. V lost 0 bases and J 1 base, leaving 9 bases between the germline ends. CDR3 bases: TGTGCCAGCAGCTTAGCTCTAGGGGCGAACACTGAAGCTTTCTTT. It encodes CASSLALGANTEAFF.

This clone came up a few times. The CDR3 loop is CASSEYPGPGNSPLHF. The CDR3 coding sequence is TGTGCCAGCAGTGAATATCCAGGGCCTGGCAATTCACCCCTCCACTTT. The chain combines TRBV25-1 with TRBJ1-6; a possible D gene is TRBD1 (5 bases). The germline V gene encodes CDR1 MGHDK and CDR2 SYGVNS. CDR3 length: 16 amino acids. V was clipped by 0 bases and J by 7 bases, with 13 bases between them.

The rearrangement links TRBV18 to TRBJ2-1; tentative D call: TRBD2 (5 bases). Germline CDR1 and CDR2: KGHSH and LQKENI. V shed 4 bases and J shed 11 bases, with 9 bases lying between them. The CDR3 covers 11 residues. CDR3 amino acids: CASSQDSQQFF. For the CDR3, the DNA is TGTGCCAGCTCACAGGACTCTCAGCAGTTCTTC.

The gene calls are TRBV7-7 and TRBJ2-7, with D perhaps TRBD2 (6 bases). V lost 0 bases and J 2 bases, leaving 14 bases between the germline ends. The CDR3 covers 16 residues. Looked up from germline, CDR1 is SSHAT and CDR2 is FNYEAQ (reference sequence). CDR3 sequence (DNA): TGTGCCAGCAGCTTAGCCCTGCGGGAACCGGCCTACGAGCAGTACTTC. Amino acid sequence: CASSLALREPAYEQYF.

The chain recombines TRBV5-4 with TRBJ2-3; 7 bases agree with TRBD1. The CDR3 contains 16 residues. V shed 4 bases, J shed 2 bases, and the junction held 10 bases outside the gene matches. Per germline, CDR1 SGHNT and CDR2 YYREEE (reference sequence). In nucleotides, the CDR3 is TGTGCCAGCAGCCTGAAAAGGGACAGCTACACAGATACGCAGTATTTT. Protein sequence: CASSLKRDSYTDTQYF. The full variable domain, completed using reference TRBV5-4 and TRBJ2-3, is ETGVTQSPTHLIKTRGQQVTLRCSSQSGHNTVSWYQQALGQGPQFIFQYYREEENGRGNFPPRFSGLQFPNYSSELNVNALELDDSALYLCASSLKRDSYTDTQYFGPGTRLTVL.

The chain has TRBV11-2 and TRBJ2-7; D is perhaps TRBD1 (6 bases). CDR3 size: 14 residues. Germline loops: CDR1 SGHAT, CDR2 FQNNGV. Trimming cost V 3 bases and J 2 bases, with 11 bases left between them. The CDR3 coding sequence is TGTGCCAGCAGCTTCGACAGGACCACCTACGAGCAGTACTTC. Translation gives CASSFDRTTYEQYF. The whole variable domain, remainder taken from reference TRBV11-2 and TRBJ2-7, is EAGVAQSPRYKIIEKRQSVAFWCNPISGHATLYWYQQILGQGPKLLIQFQNNGVVDDSQLPKDRFSAERLKGVDSTLKIQPAKLEDSAVYLCASSFDRTTYEQYFGPGTRLTVT.

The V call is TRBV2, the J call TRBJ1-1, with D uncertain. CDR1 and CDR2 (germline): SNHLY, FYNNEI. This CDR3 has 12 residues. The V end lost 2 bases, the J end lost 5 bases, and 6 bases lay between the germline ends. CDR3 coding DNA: TGTGCCAGCAGTGAATTGGAGACTGAAGCTTTCTTT. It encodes CASSELETEAFF.

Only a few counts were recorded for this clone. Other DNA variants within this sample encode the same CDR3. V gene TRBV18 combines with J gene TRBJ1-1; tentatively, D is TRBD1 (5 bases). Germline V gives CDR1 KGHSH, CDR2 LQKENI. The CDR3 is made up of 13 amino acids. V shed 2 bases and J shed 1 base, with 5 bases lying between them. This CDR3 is CASSPGQNTEAFF. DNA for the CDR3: TGTGCCAGCTCACCAGGACAGAACACTGAAGCTTTCTTT.

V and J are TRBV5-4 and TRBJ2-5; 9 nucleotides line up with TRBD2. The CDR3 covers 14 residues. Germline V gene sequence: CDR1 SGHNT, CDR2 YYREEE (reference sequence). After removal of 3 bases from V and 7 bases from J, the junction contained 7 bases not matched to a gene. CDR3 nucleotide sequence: TGTGCCAGCAGCTCCGATCGAGCGGGAGGGACCCAGTACTTC. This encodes CASSSDRAGGTQYF.

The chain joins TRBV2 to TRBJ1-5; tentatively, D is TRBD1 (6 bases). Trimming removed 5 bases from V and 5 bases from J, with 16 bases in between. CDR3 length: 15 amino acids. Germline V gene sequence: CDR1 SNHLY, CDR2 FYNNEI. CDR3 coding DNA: TGTGCCAGCAGTCCTCTACAGGGAGGGGATCAGCCCCAGCATTTT. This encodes CASSPLQGGDQPQHF.

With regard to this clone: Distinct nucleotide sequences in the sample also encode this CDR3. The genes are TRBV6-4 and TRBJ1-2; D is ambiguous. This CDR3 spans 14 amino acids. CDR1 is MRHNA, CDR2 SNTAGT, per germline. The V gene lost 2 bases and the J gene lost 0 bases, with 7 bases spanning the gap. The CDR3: CASSDGSANYGYTF. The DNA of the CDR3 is TGTGCCAGCAGTGACGGCTCCGCTAACTATGGCTACACCTTC.

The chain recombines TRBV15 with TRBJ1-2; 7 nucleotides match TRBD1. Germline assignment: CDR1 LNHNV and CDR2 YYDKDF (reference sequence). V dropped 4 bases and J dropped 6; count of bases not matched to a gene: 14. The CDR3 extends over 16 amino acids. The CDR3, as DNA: TGTGCCACCAGCACCGGAAGACAGGGTTTTAGTGATGGCTACACCTTC. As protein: CATSTGRQGFSDGYTF. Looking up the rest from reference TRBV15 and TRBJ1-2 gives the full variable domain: DAMVIQNPRYQVTQFGKPVTLSCSQTLNHNVMYWYQQKSSQAPKLLFHYYDKDFNNEADTPDNFQSRRPNTSFCFLDIRSPGLGDTAMYLCATSTGRQGFSDGYTFGSGTRLTVV.

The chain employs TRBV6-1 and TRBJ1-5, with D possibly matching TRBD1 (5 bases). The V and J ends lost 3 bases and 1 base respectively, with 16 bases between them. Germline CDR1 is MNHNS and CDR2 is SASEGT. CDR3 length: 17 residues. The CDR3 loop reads CASSDRGAGLSNQPQHF. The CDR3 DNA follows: TGTGCCAGCAGTGATAGAGGGGCAGGCCTCAGCAATCAGCCCCAGCATTTT.

Here the CDR3 reads CASSGSGRPIGEQYF. CDR3 DNA: TGTGCCAGCTCGGGTAGCGGGAGGCCCATAGGAGAGCAGTACTTC. The J gene is TRBJ2-7, the V gene TRBV5-6; TRBD2 matches 10 bases. V trimming: 7 bases; J trimming: 7 bases; junction bases outside the gene matches: 14. The CDR3 has 15 amino acids. The germline V gene encodes CDR1 SGHDT and CDR2 YYEEEE. The whole variable domain, filled in from reference TRBV5-6 and TRBJ2-7, reads DAGVTQSPTHLIKTRGQQVTLRCSPKSGHDTVSWYQQALGQGPQFIFQYYEEEERQRGNFPDRFSGHQFPNYSSELNVNALLLGDSALYLCASSGSGRPIGEQYFGPGTRLTVT.